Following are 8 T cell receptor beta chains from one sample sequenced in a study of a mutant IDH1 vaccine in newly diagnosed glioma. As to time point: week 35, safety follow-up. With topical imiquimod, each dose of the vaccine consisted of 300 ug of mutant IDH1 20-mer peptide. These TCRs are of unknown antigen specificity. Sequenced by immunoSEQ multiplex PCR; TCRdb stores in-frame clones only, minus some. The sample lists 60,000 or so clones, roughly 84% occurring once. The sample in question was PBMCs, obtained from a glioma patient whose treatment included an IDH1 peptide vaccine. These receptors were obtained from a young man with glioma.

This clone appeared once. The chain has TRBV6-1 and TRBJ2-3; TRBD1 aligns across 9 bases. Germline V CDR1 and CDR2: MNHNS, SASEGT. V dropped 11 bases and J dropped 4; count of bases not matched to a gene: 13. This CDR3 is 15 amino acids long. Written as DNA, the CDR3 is TGTGCCGGGGCCCGGGACAGGGCTTCGTCAGATACGCAGTATTTT. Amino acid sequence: CAGARDRASSDTQYF.

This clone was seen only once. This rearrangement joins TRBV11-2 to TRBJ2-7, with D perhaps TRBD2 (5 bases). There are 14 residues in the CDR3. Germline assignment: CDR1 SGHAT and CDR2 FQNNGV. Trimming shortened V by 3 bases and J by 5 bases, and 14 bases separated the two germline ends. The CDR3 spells CASSFGLPEDEQYF. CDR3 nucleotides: TGTGCCAGCAGCTTTGGACTCCCGGAGGACGAGCAGTACTTC.

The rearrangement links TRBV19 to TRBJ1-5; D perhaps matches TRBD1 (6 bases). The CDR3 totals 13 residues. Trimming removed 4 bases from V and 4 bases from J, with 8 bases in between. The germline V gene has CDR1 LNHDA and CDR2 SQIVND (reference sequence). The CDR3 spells CASSTTGNQPQHF. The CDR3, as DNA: TGTGCCAGTAGTACAACAGGGAATCAGCCCCAGCATTTT.

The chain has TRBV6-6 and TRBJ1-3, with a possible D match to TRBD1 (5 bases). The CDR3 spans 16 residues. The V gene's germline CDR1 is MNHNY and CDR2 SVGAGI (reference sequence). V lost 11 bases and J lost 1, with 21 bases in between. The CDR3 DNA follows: TGTGCCCGCCAGGGCCTAAACCAGCGGTCTGGAAACACCATATATTTT. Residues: CARQGLNQRSGNTIYF.

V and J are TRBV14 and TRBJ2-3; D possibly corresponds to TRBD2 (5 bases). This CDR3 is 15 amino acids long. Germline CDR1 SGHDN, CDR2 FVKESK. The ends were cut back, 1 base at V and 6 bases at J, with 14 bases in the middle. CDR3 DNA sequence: TGTGCCAGCAGCCAAGCGGGCCTAAGGAGGGATACGCAGTATTTT. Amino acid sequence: CASSQAGLRRDTQYF.

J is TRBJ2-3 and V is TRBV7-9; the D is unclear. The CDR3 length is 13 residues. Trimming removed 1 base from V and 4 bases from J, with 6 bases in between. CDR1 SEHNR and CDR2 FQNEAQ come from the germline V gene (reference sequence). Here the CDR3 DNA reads TGTGCCAGCAGCTTAGAGGTCCCAGATACGCAGTATTTT. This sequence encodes CASSLEVPDTQYF.

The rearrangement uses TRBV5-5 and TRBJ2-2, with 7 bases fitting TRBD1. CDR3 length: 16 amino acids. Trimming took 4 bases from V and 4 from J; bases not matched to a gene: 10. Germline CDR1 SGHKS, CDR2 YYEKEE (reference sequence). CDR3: CASSVTVSGGTGELFF. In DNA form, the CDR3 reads TGTGCCAGCAGCGTGACAGTGTCAGGGGGCACCGGGGAGCTGTTTTTT. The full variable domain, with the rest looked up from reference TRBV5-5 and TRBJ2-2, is DAGVTQSPTHLIKTRGQQVTLRCSPISGHKSVSWYQQVLGQGPQFIFQYYEKEERGRGNFPDRFSARQFPNYSSELNVNALLLGDSALYLCASSVTVSGGTGELFFGEGSRLTVL.

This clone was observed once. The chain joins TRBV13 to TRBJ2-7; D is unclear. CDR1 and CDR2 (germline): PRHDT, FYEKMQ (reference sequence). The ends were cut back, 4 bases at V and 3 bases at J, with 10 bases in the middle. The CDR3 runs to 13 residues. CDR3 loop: CASSSDGYYEQYF. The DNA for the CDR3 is TGTGCCAGCAGCTCGGACGGGTACTACGAGCAGTACTTC.